The 4 T cell receptor beta chains listed next were all sequenced from one sample in a study of memory CD4+ T cells and cytomegalovirus serostatus. Measured with immunoSEQ multiplex PCR; TCRdb has only the in-frame clones, and not every one. The table lists about 59,000 clones, 80% to 85% of them singletons. Single viable CD3+CD4+CD8-CD45RO+ cells were sorted as the memory CD4+ T cells. The sequenced sample was memory CD4+ T cells from blood. The receptors stem from an adult in good health and CMV-seronegative.

The chain recombines TRBV5-1 with TRBJ2-5, with D perhaps matching TRBD1 or TRBD2 (6 bases each). The ends were cut back, 4 bases at V and 5 bases at J, with 21 bases in the middle. The CDR3 contains 16 residues. Germline CDR1 and CDR2: SGHRS and YFSETQ. CDR3 coding DNA: TGCGCCAGCAGCCAGGGCGACAGCGGAGGGGGTGAGACCCAGTACTTC. Amino acid sequence: CASSQGDSGGGETQYF.

The chain couples TRBV7-3 to TRBJ2-2, with 11 bases aligning to TRBD1. The V and J ends lost 5 bases and 7 bases, in that order; junction bases with no gene match: 3. Per the germline V gene, CDR1 is SGHTA and CDR2 is FQGTGA. CDR3 length: 14 amino acids. In DNA, the CDR3 is TGTGCCAGCAGCAGGGGACAGGGGGTCGGGGAGCTGTTTTTT. Its protein product is CASSRGQGVGELFF. Filled out from reference TRBV7-3 and TRBJ2-2, the complete variable domain reads GAGVSQTPSNKVTEKGKYVELRCDPISGHTALYWYRQSLGQGPEFLIYFQGTGAADDSGLPNDRFFAVRPEGSVSTLKIQRTERGDSAVYLCASSRGQGVGELFFGEGSRLTVL.

The chain couples TRBV28 to TRBJ1-2; 11 bases match TRBD1. With V trimmed by 8 bases and J by 2 bases, 1 base remained unmatched. CDR1 and CDR2 (germline): MDHEN, SYDVKM. This CDR3 has 13 amino acids. CDR3 sequence: CASRDRGNYGYTF. CDR3 coding DNA: TGTGCCAGCCGGGACAGGGGGAACTATGGCTACACCTTC.

V usage is TRBV6-1 and J usage is TRBJ2-7; TRBD1 is a possible D gene (6 bases). The CDR3 is 14 amino acids. V was shortened by 2 bases and J by 6 bases, with 14 bases between the two germline ends. Germline CDR1 reads MNHNS; CDR2 reads SASEGT. The CDR3 sequence: CASSELGQALEQYF. As DNA, the CDR3 is TGTGCCAGCAGTGAACTGGGACAAGCTCTCGAGCAGTACTTC.